The rows below give T cell receptor beta chains drawn from one sample of a study of patients and donors after allogeneic stem cell transplantation. TCRdb reprocessed the RT-PCR reads via MiXCR and lists one record per CDR3 protein. The sample contains more than 75,000 distinct CDR3 sequences, roughly 5.2% of which appear only once. Sequencing used blood, either unsorted or a sorted T cell fraction (not recorded which). These receptors originate from a human donor who was either an allogeneic HSCT recipient or a stem cell or donor lymphocyte infusion donor (not recorded which). It is not recorded whose cells these are; they may come from a transplant donor. Both conserved end residues are part of each CDR3. D genes are given only for firm matches. Only part of the rows carry a size: once, few, many, or a class if the clone is expanded.

d_call: TRBD2
clone_size: many
j_call: TRBJ2-3
v_call: TRBV20-1
cdr3_aa: CSARGLAGGFGGTDTQYF
cdr3_nt: TGCAGTGCTAGAGGGCTAGCGGGAGGGTTTGGGGGCACAGATACGCAGTATTTT

d_call: NA
clone_size: many
j_call: TRBJ1-4
v_call: TRBV20-1
cdr3_aa: CSARPHKGLANEKLFF
cdr3_nt: TGCAGTGCTAGGCCGCACAAGGGACTTGCTAATGAAAAACTGTTTTTT

d_call: NA
clone_size: NA
j_call: TRBJ2-5
v_call: TRBV27
cdr3_aa: CASSPGVLPQETQYF
cdr3_nt: TGTGCCAGCAGTCCAGGGGTCTTGCCCCAAGAGACCCAGTACTTC

d_call: TRBD1
clone_size: many
j_call: TRBJ1-2
v_call: TRBV12-3/TRBV12-4
cdr3_aa: CASSPQGGEYGYTF
cdr3_nt: TGTGCCAGCAGTCCCCAGGGGGGCGAATATGGCTACACCTTC

d_call: TRBD1
clone_size: few
j_call: TRBJ2-3
v_call: TRBV25-1
cdr3_aa: CASSVGTGLKPQYF
cdr3_nt: TGTGCCAGCAGTGTCGGGACAGGGTTAAAGCCCCAGTATTTT

d_call: NA
clone_size: medium-sized
j_call: TRBJ2-1
v_call: TRBV18
cdr3_aa: CASSPATQGSYNEQFF
cdr3_nt: TGTGCCAGCTCACCAGCAACCCAGGGCTCCTACAATGAGCAGTTCTTC

d_call: TRBD2
clone_size: few
j_call: TRBJ2-1
v_call: TRBV19
cdr3_aa: CATRASGEYNEQFF
cdr3_nt: TGTGCCACCAGGGCTAGCGGGGAGTACAATGAGCAGTTCTTC

d_call: TRBD2
clone_size: many
j_call: TRBJ2-1
v_call: TRBV12-3/TRBV12-4
cdr3_aa: CASVAGASWEEQFF
cdr3_nt: TGTGCCAGCGTAGCGGGAGCTTCGTGGGAGGAGCAGTTCTTC

d_call: NA
clone_size: few
j_call: TRBJ1-2
v_call: TRBV29-1
cdr3_aa: CSAQELAANYGYTF
cdr3_nt: TGCAGCGCCCAGGAACTGGCAGCTAACTATGGCTACACCTTC

d_call: NA
clone_size: many
j_call: TRBJ1-5
v_call: TRBV14
cdr3_aa: CASRKDRPKGQPQHF
cdr3_nt: TGTGCCAGCCGAAAAGACAGGCCTAAAGGTCAGCCCCAGCATTTT

d_call: TRBD1
clone_size: many
j_call: TRBJ1-6
v_call: TRBV5-1
cdr3_aa: CASSFPGQNSPLHF
cdr3_nt: TGCGCCAGCAGCTTTCCGGGACAGAATTCACCCCTCCACTTT

d_call: NA
clone_size: many
j_call: TRBJ1-1
v_call: TRBV20-1
cdr3_aa: CSARTSGTLNEAFF
cdr3_nt: TGCAGTGCTAGGACTAGCGGGACACTAAATGAAGCTTTCTTT

d_call: NA
clone_size: NA
j_call: TRBJ1-1
v_call: TRBV6-1
cdr3_aa: CASVSVFYTEAFF
cdr3_nt: TGTGCCAGCGTTTCGGTGTTCTACACTGAAGCTTTCTTT

d_call: TRBD2
clone_size: many
j_call: TRBJ2-3
v_call: TRBV28
cdr3_aa: CASSLGLAGSWKDTQYF
cdr3_nt: TGTGCCAGCAGTCTGGGACTAGCGGGAAGTTGGAAAGATACGCAGTATTTT

d_call: NA
clone_size: many
j_call: TRBJ2-4
v_call: TRBV10-3
cdr3_aa: CAISESVGQQNIQYF
cdr3_nt: TGTGCCATCAGTGAGTCTGTGGGACAACAAAACATTCAGTACTTC

d_call: NA
clone_size: many
j_call: TRBJ2-1
v_call: TRBV7-2
cdr3_aa: CASSLRAWSSYNEQFF
cdr3_nt: TGTGCCAGCAGCTTACGAGCGTGGAGCTCCTACAATGAGCAGTTCTTC

d_call: NA
clone_size: few
j_call: TRBJ1-2
v_call: TRBV7-9
cdr3_aa: CASSFIGGQYGYTF
cdr3_nt: TGTGCCAGCAGCTTTATCGGGGGGCAGTATGGCTACACCTTC

d_call: TRBD2
clone_size: many
j_call: TRBJ2-3
v_call: TRBV20-1
cdr3_aa: CSARKGLAGGTDTQYF
cdr3_nt: TGCAGTGCTCGCAAGGGACTAGCGGGGGGGACAGATACGCAGTATTTT

d_call: NA
clone_size: many
j_call: TRBJ1-5
v_call: TRBV19
cdr3_aa: CASSMDGPYSNQPQHF
cdr3_nt: TGTGCCAGTAGTATGGACGGCCCCTATAGCAATCAGCCCCAGCATTTT

d_call: NA
clone_size: few
j_call: TRBJ1-1
v_call: TRBV7-8
cdr3_aa: CASSLNVVGSLTEAFF
cdr3_nt: TGTGCCAGCAGCTTAAATGTGGTAGGGAGTTTAACTGAAGCTTTCTTT

d_call: NA
clone_size: NA
j_call: TRBJ1-1
v_call: TRBV5-1
cdr3_aa: CASGQMNTEAFF
cdr3_nt: TGCGCCAGCGGACAAATGAACACTGAAGCTTTCTTT

d_call: NA
clone_size: NA
j_call: TRBJ2-7
v_call: TRBV18
cdr3_aa: CASSQMGGQYF
cdr3_nt: TGTGCCAGCTCACAAATGGGCGGGCAGTACTTC

d_call: NA
clone_size: many
j_call: TRBJ1-1
v_call: TRBV18
cdr3_aa: CASSPLLGRLNTEAFF
cdr3_nt: TGTGCCAGCTCACCACTCTTAGGACGGCTGAACACTGAAGCTTTCTTT

d_call: TRBD2
clone_size: many
j_call: TRBJ2-2
v_call: TRBV4-2
cdr3_aa: CASSQATGGGTGELFF
cdr3_nt: TGTGCCAGCAGCCAAGCGACGGGGGGAGGCACCGGGGAGCTGTTTTTT

d_call: NA
clone_size: few
j_call: TRBJ2-1
v_call: TRBV2
cdr3_aa: CAGANYNEQFF
cdr3_nt: TGTGCGGGGGCTAACTACAATGAGCAGTTCTTC

d_call: NA
clone_size: many
j_call: TRBJ2-6
v_call: TRBV5-1
cdr3_aa: CASSFDGTAGANVLTF
cdr3_nt: TGCGCCAGCAGCTTTGATGGAACCGCTGGGGCCAACGTCCTGACTTTC

d_call: NA
clone_size: few
j_call: TRBJ1-5
v_call: TRBV28
cdr3_aa: CASTRRGQVGNQPQHF
cdr3_nt: TGTGCCAGCACCCGCCGGGGGCAGGTGGGCAATCAGCCCCAGCATTTT

d_call: NA
clone_size: many
j_call: TRBJ2-7
v_call: TRBV3-1
cdr3_aa: CASSLGVYEQYF
cdr3_nt: TGTGCCAGCAGTCTCGGGGTCTACGAGCAGTACTTC

d_call: NA
clone_size: many
j_call: TRBJ1-5
v_call: TRBV27
cdr3_aa: CASSLFGLSNQPQHF
cdr3_nt: TGTGCCAGCAGTTTGTTCGGACTTAGCAATCAGCCCCAGCATTTT

d_call: NA
clone_size: many
j_call: TRBJ2-7
v_call: TRBV10-2
cdr3_aa: CASSETSNYEQYF
cdr3_nt: TGCGCCAGCAGTGAGACTAGTAACTACGAGCAGTACTTC

d_call: TRBD2
clone_size: many
j_call: TRBJ2-7
v_call: TRBV28
cdr3_aa: CASTGQASGTHEQYF
cdr3_nt: TGTGCCAGCACCGGCCAGGCTAGCGGGACCCACGAGCAGTACTTC

d_call: TRBD1
clone_size: many
j_call: TRBJ2-3
v_call: TRBV9
cdr3_aa: CASSPRTGGGFGTSTDTQYF
cdr3_nt: TGTGCCAGCAGCCCAAGGACAGGGGGCGGATTCGGAACTAGCACAGATACGCAGTATTTT

d_call: NA
clone_size: many
j_call: TRBJ1-3
v_call: TRBV24-1
cdr3_aa: CATSDSTGLYSRIKNTIYF
cdr3_nt: TGTGCCACCAGTGATTCAACAGGACTATACTCGCGGATCAAGAACACCATATATTTT

d_call: NA
clone_size: NA
j_call: TRBJ2-1
v_call: TRBV20-1
cdr3_aa: CSARGVYLHEQFF
cdr3_nt: TGCAGTGCTAGAGGGGTGTATCTCCATGAGCAGTTCTTC

d_call: NA
clone_size: medium-sized
j_call: TRBJ2-5
v_call: TRBV7-7
cdr3_aa: CASSLRLAETQYF
cdr3_nt: TGTGCTAGCAGCTTAAGACTTGCAGAGACCCAGTACTTC

d_call: TRBD2
clone_size: many
j_call: TRBJ2-1
v_call: TRBV4-1
cdr3_aa: CASSQDPSGRANEQFF
cdr3_nt: TGCGCCAGCAGCCAAGATCCGAGCGGGAGGGCCAACGAGCAGTTCTTC

d_call: NA
clone_size: once
j_call: TRBJ1-1
v_call: TRBV15
cdr3_aa: CATSRDRDLFTEAFF
cdr3_nt: TGTGCCACCAGCAGAGATCGCGACCTCTTCACTGAAGCTTTCTTT

d_call: NA
clone_size: few
j_call: TRBJ2-1
v_call: TRBV6-1
cdr3_aa: CASTPGPSYNEQFF
cdr3_nt: TGTGCCAGCACTCCGGGACCCTCCTACAATGAGCAGTTCTTC

d_call: NA
clone_size: NA
j_call: TRBJ2-1
v_call: TRBV6-5
cdr3_aa: CASSYTRGEQFF
cdr3_nt: TGTGCCAGCAGTTACACGAGAGGTGAGCAGTTCTTC

d_call: NA
clone_size: many
j_call: TRBJ2-3
v_call: TRBV4-1
cdr3_aa: CASSQEGQGIPTDTQYF
cdr3_nt: TGCGCCAGCAGCCAAGAGGGCCAGGGAATCCCCACAGATACGCAGTATTTT

d_call: TRBD1
clone_size: many
j_call: TRBJ2-1
v_call: TRBV7-3
cdr3_aa: CASSLLGQGAYNEQFF
cdr3_nt: TGTGCCAGCAGCTTGCTAGGACAGGGGGCCTACAATGAGCAGTTCTTC

d_call: NA
clone_size: many
j_call: TRBJ2-2
v_call: TRBV5-1
cdr3_aa: CASSLRQVNTGELFF
cdr3_nt: TGCGCCAGCAGCTTGAGGCAGGTCAACACCGGGGAGCTGTTTTTT

d_call: NA
clone_size: many
j_call: TRBJ2-1
v_call: TRBV20-1
cdr3_aa: CSARDSLRNNEQFF
cdr3_nt: TGCAGTGCTAGAGACTCGCTTCGGAACAATGAGCAGTTCTTC

d_call: NA
clone_size: many
j_call: TRBJ2-5
v_call: TRBV7-8
cdr3_aa: CASTDRTAETQYF
cdr3_nt: TGTGCCAGTACTGACAGGACTGCAGAGACCCAGTACTTC

d_call: TRBD1
clone_size: many
j_call: TRBJ1-4
v_call: TRBV5-5
cdr3_aa: CASSLGTGVVEKLFF
cdr3_nt: TGTGCCAGCAGCTTGGGGACAGGGGTTGTGGAAAAACTGTTTTTT

d_call: NA
clone_size: many
j_call: TRBJ1-1
v_call: TRBV10-3
cdr3_aa: CAIRLRETSTEAFF
cdr3_nt: TGTGCCATCAGATTGCGGGAAACTAGCACTGAAGCTTTCTTT

d_call: NA
clone_size: many
j_call: TRBJ1-1
v_call: TRBV3-1
cdr3_aa: CASSQVLNTEAFF
cdr3_nt: TGTGCCAGCAGCCAAGTGTTGAACACTGAAGCTTTCTTT

d_call: NA
clone_size: few
j_call: TRBJ2-3
v_call: TRBV4-2
cdr3_aa: CASSQDRRTQYF
cdr3_nt: TGTGCCAGCAGCCAAGATCGGAGGACGCAGTATTTT

d_call: TRBD2
clone_size: many
j_call: TRBJ2-3
v_call: TRBV12-3/TRBV12-4
cdr3_aa: CASSLGGRSTDTQYF
cdr3_nt: TGTGCCAGCAGTTTAGGCGGGAGGAGCACAGATACGCAGTATTTT

d_call: NA
clone_size: many
j_call: TRBJ2-4
v_call: TRBV6-1
cdr3_aa: CASSSRSLAKNIQYF
cdr3_nt: TGTGCCAGCAGCTCCAGAAGCCTAGCCAAAAACATTCAGTACTTC

d_call: NA
clone_size: many
j_call: TRBJ2-3
v_call: TRBV5-6
cdr3_aa: CASSLGGQGIDTQYF
cdr3_nt: TGTGCCAGCAGCTTGGGTGGCCAGGGTATCGATACGCAGTATTTT

d_call: NA
clone_size: many
j_call: TRBJ2-2
v_call: TRBV27
cdr3_aa: CASRTVGNTGELFF
cdr3_nt: TGTGCCAGCCGGACAGTTGGGAACACCGGGGAGCTGTTTTTT

d_call: NA
clone_size: many
j_call: TRBJ2-7
v_call: TRBV7-9
cdr3_aa: CASSPSGGQLGYEQYF
cdr3_nt: TGTGCCAGCAGCCCTAGTGGGGGGCAGTTAGGGTACGAGCAGTACTTC

d_call: TRBD1
clone_size: many
j_call: TRBJ1-1
v_call: TRBV11-2
cdr3_aa: CASSLEPGGNTEAFF
cdr3_nt: TGTGCCAGCAGCTTAGAGCCAGGGGGGAACACTGAAGCTTTCTTT

d_call: TRBD1
clone_size: NA
j_call: TRBJ1-4
v_call: TRBV20-1
cdr3_aa: CSARMDRGVEKLFF
cdr3_nt: TGCAGTGCTAGAATGGACAGGGGCGTCGAAAAACTGTTTTTT

d_call: TRBD1
clone_size: many
j_call: TRBJ2-3
v_call: TRBV18
cdr3_aa: CASSPAGDREENF
cdr3_nt: TGTGCCAGCTCCCCAGCCGGGGACAGGGAGGAGAATTTT

d_call: NA
clone_size: many
j_call: TRBJ1-4
v_call: TRBV20-1
cdr3_aa: CSAQTELNEKLFF
cdr3_nt: TGCAGTGCTCAGACAGAACTGAATGAAAAACTGTTTTTT